In this sample, the clone carrying this TCR beta chain turned up once. This sample was taken from a study of CD39 and CD103 CD8 tumor-infiltrating T cells. Method: immunoSEQ multiplex PCR; TCRdb's copy keeps in-frame clones and lacks some. The table lists approximately 18,000 clones, around nine tenths of them singletons, with 4.3% in the top ten. This CDR3 comprises 15 residues. Germline V gene sequence: CDR1 GTSNPN, CDR2 SVGIG (reference sequence). With V trimmed by 0 bases and J by 2 bases, 7 bases remained unmatched. This sequence was found in a human donor with head and neck squamous cell carcinoma. The gene calls are TRBV30 and TRBJ2-7; TRBD1 aligns across 7 bases. Sequenced: CD8+ T cells sorted from blood. Subset defined: total memory CD8 T cells (CD45RA-CCR7+/-) from blood or uninvolved lymph node. The CDR3 DNA sequence: TGTGCCTGGAGTGTCACTGGGACAGCACCCTACGAGCAGTACTTC. Its translation: CAWSVTGTAPYEQYF.